The rows below give T cell receptor beta chains drawn from one sample of a study of cytomegalovirus exposure and HLA in healthy donors. TCRdb's table, derived via immunoSEQ multiplex PCR, lists solely in-frame clones and lacks some. The table includes about 93,000 clones, approximately 80% detected once. The sample consisted of PBMCs. Receptor source: a woman between 40 and 50 years old in good health and CMV-seronegative. CDR3s leave out the opening cysteine and the closing phenylalanine or tryptophan. Fields, in order: J gene, D gene, CDR3 length, V gene, CDR3 protein. D genes are given only for firm matches.

TRBJ2-2,TRBD1,15,TRBV5-1,ASSLLQGHGNTGELF
TRBJ2-7,TRBD1,13,TRBV5-6,ASSSDRGRGFGQY
TRBJ2-1,TRBD2,12,TRBV27,ASRGLAGVNEQF
TRBJ2-3,NA,13,TRBV9,ASSVAGERADTQY
TRBJ2-2,NA,10,TRBV5-6,ASSPGVGELF
TRBJ2-5,NA,11,TRBV10-1,ASSESSRETQY
TRBJ1-1,NA,14,TRBV7-2,ASSLGFRDWKTEAF
TRBJ1-4,NA,13,TRBV5-1,ASSLVKGANEKLF
TRBJ2-3,NA,9,TRBV6-5,ASSSGATQY
TRBJ1-1,NA,10,TRBV11-3,ASSLTGTEAF
TRBJ1-1,NA,12,TRBV7-9,ASSSQQGLAEAF
TRBJ1-2,TRBD1,14,TRBV28,ASSLSAPGQGGGYT
TRBJ1-5,NA,12,TRBV5-1,ASSPGGLDQPQH
TRBJ1-1,NA,11,TRBV27,ASSLSWNTEAF
TRBJ2-5,NA,11,TRBV30,ARSRRARETQY
TRBJ2-1,TRBD1,15,TRBV5-1,ASSWGTGTISYNEQF
TRBJ2-7,NA,13,TRBV27,ASRKGLNSGYEQY
TRBJ2-5,NA,14,TRBV18,ASSRTFGATGETQY
TRBJ2-7,NA,12,TRBV7-6,ASSPIGGVHEQY
TRBJ1-1,NA,12,TRBV6-1,ASRERTLNTEAF
TRBJ1-1,NA,12,TRBV6-6,ASSHRVQNTEAF
NA,NA,11,TRBV5-6,ASSLGVGYEQY
TRBJ2-7,TRBD2,13,TRBV4-1,ASSQMGLDYDEQY
TRBJ1-6,NA,12,TRBV27,ASSLSSTRSPLH
TRBJ2-7,NA,12,TRBV19,ASRIRDKSYEQY
TRBJ1-2,NA,9,TRBV28,ASTPGRGYT
TRBJ1-1,NA,10,TRBV19,ASSISRTEAF
TRBJ2-2,TRBD2,17,TRBV27,ASSPTRLAGGRSTGELF
TRBJ2-7,TRBD1,9,TRBV20-1,ARDRESEQY
TRBJ2-7,NA,13,TRBV5-1,ASSLVGGRSYEQY
TRBJ2-1,NA,14,TRBV4-1,ASSQVGGVRDNEQF
TRBJ2-5,NA,9,TRBV6-6,ASSHKETQY
TRBJ2-2,TRBD2,14,TRBV9,ASSPHPGLVDEELL
TRBJ2-5,TRBD2,13,TRBV7-6,ASSLSLAGKETQY
TRBJ1-2,TRBD1,12,TRBV5-1,ASRLSIQGGGYT
TRBJ2-7,TRBD2,11,TRBV29-1,SAKGLAVNEQY
TRBJ2-7,TRBD2,14,TRBV15,ATRLAGSPGPTKQY
TRBJ2-1,NA,11,TRBV25-1,ASRGQNYNEQF
TRBJ2-6,TRBD2,15,TRBV15,ATHTGGALSGANVLT
TRBJ2-1,TRBD1,14,TRBV6-5,ASSYSNGQGTLGQF